The rows below give T cell receptor beta chains drawn from one sample of a study of T cells in Graves' hyperthyroidism and ophthalmopathy. MiXCR, applied by TCRdb to the multiplex PCR reads, yields one record per CDR3 protein. The table lists fewer than 350,000 distinct CDR3 sequences, roughly 20% of them singletons. Material: blood. The origin of the receptors is a woman in her 40s with Graves' ophthalmopathy. CDR3s include the opening cysteine and the closing phenylalanine or tryptophan. A D gene is named only where the DNA matches it firmly. Some rows have no size entry. The others give once, few or many, or a class for an expanded clone.

V gene	clone size	D gene	J gene	CDR3 DNA	CDR3 protein
TRBV11-3	many	NA	TRBJ1-2	TGTGCCAGCAGCCCTGAGGGGGACACAAACTATGGCTACACCTTC	CASSPEGDTNYGYTF
TRBV6-1	many	NA	TRBJ1-1	TGTGCCAGCAGTGATAAGCCGGGGAACACTGAAGCTTTCTTT	CASSDKPGNTEAFF
TRBV12-3/TRBV12-4	many	NA	TRBJ1-5	TGTGCCAGCAGTTCATCCCACATTAATCAGCCCCAGCATTTT	CASSSSHINQPQHF
TRBV30	few	NA	TRBJ1-4	TGTGCCTGGAGTGTTGGTCGGATCGGGACAAAAGAAAAACTGTTTTTT	CAWSVGRIGTKEKLFF
TRBV20-1	many	NA	TRBJ1-5	TGCAGTGCACACAGAGGCAGGCTCGGCTCATTTCGTCAGCCCCAGCATTTT	CSAHRGRLGSFRQPQHF
TRBV9	many	NA	TRBJ1-1	TGTGCCAGCAGCGTAGTTGTCCAGGACACTGAAGCTTTCTTT	CASSVVVQDTEAFF
TRBV12-3/TRBV12-4	NA	NA	TRBJ1-1	NA	CASSSSQGATEAFF
TRBV10-3	many	TRBD1	TRBJ1-5	TGTGCCATCAGCCCCTGGGGACAGATAAATCAGCCCCAGCATTTT	CAISPWGQINQPQHF
TRBV2	many	TRBD2	TRBJ2-5	TGTGCCAGCAGACCGCTAGCGGGAGCCGGAGAGACCCAGTACTTC	CASRPLAGAGETQYF
TRBV11-2	many	TRBD2	TRBJ2-5	TGTGCCAGCAGCCGGACTAGCGGGAGGGCGAGGCGAGAGACCCAGTACTTC	CASSRTSGRARRETQYF
TRBV5-1	many	TRBD1	TRBJ2-7	TGCGCCAGCAGCTCCGGACAGGGAAGTTACTACGAGCAGTACTTC	CASSSGQGSYYEQYF
TRBV7-2	many	NA	TRBJ2-2	TGTGCCAGCAGCTGGACCGGGGAGCTGTTTTTT	CASSWTGELFF
TRBV30	many	TRBD1	TRBJ1-1	TGTGCCTGGAGCGCAGGGGGCGACACTGAAGCTCTCTTT	CAWSAGGDTEALF
TRBV20-1	many	TRBD1	TRBJ1-2	TGCAGTGCGCCACCGGGACAGGGGGCCTTTAACTATGGCTACACCTTC	CSAPPGQGAFNYGYTF
TRBV6-1	few	NA	TRBJ2-7	TGTGCCAGCATCTACCTGGGACAGCAGTACTTC	CASIYLGQQYF
TRBV5-8	many	TRBD2	TRBJ2-5	TGTGCCAGCAGCCCCGCTAGCGGGTCCAAACAAGAGACCCAGTACTTC	CASSPASGSKQETQYF
TRBV7-2	once	NA	TRBJ1-6	TGTGCCAGCAGTTGGGGCTCCTATAATTCACCCCTCCACTTT	CASSWGSYNSPLHF
TRBV29-1	many	TRBD2	TRBJ2-5	TGCAGCGTTGAGCCCCCTAGCGGACAAGAGACCCAGTACTTC	CSVEPPSGQETQYF
TRBV7-2	NA	TRBD1	TRBJ2-7	TGTGCCAGCAGCTGGGACAGGAGTGGCGAGCAGTACTTC	CASSWDRSGEQYF
TRBV11-2	many	TRBD1	TRBJ2-2	TGTGCCAGCAGCAGGGGGCCGGGAAAGAACACCGGGGAGCTGTTTTTT	CASSRGPGKNTGELFF
TRBV12-3/TRBV12-4	NA	NA	TRBJ1-5	TGTGCCAGCAGCAAAAGCGAGAATCAGCCCCAGCATTTT	CASSKSENQPQHF
TRBV7-9	many	NA	TRBJ2-4	TGTGCCAGCAGCTCGGTCGGAGGGGACATTCAGTACTTC	CASSSVGGDIQYF
TRBV28	many	TRBD1	TRBJ1-1	TGTGCCAGCAGTAAAATGACAGGGACGAACACTGAAGCTTTCTTT	CASSKMTGTNTEAFF
TRBV12-3/TRBV12-4	NA	NA	TRBJ1-1	TGTGCCAGCAGTTCCTACAAAAGGGATTCCCGGAACACTGAAGCTTTCTTT	CASSSYKRDSRNTEAFF
TRBV28	many	NA	TRBJ2-5	TGTGCCAGCAGCATACAGGGATTGACCCAGTACTTC	CASSIQGLTQYF
TRBV27	NA	NA	TRBJ2-6	TGTGCCAGCAGTCCCAGGGTGAGGTTCCCTGGGGCCAACGTCCTGACTTTC	CASSPRVRFPGANVLTF
TRBV20-1	NA	TRBD2	TRBJ2-7	TGCAGTGCTGCGATCGCTAGCGGCCCATCCTACGAGCAGTACTTC	CSAAIASGPSYEQYF
TRBV20-1	many	NA	TRBJ1-1	TGCAGTGCTAGAGGGGACATAGGAGTGAACACTGAAGCTTTCTTT	CSARGDIGVNTEAFF
TRBV11-2	many	TRBD1	TRBJ2-2	TGTGCCAGCAGCTCCCAGGGACAGACCGGGGAGCTGTTTTTT	CASSSQGQTGELFF
TRBV28	many	NA	TRBJ1-2	TGTGCCAGCAGTGAACAGGGACGGAACTATGGCTACACCTTC	CASSEQGRNYGYTF
TRBV12-3/TRBV12-4	many	NA	TRBJ1-1	TGTGCCAGCAGTTTAGGCGGGGGTTCACGGGTTACGAACACTGAAGCTTTCTTT	CASSLGGGSRVTNTEAFF
TRBV6-2/TRBV6-3	many	NA	TRBJ2-7	TGTGCCAGCAGTTACTCGCCACGCCAGCAGTACTTC	CASSYSPRQQYF
TRBV11-1	many	NA	TRBJ2-7	TGTGCCAGCAGCTTAGGGGCTACACCATCCTACGAGCAGTACTTC	CASSLGATPSYEQYF
TRBV10-3	many	TRBD1	TRBJ1-2	TGTGCCATCAGAGTCGGGACAGGAGGTTTTATATATGGCTACACCTTC	CAIRVGTGGFIYGYTF
TRBV2	few	TRBD2	TRBJ2-7	TGTGCCAGCAGTGGGGCTAGCGGGAGGGCGGGTTACGAGCAGTACTTC	CASSGASGRAGYEQYF
TRBV7-9	many	NA	TRBJ2-7	TGTGCCAGCAGCTCCATGGATCGAGGGTTATACGAGCAGTACTTC	CASSSMDRGLYEQYF
TRBV27	many	TRBD1	TRBJ1-6	TGTGCCAGCAGCCGCTGGCAGGGGGCGAATTCACCCCTCCACTTT	CASSRWQGANSPLHF
TRBV20-1	many	NA	TRBJ2-7	TGCAGTGCTACAAATAGCGGAGGCCTCTACGAGCAGTACTTC	CSATNSGGLYEQYF
TRBV20-1	NA	TRBD1	TRBJ2-5	TGCAGTGCTGGGGGACAGGCTGCTCAAGAGACCCAGTACTTC	CSAGGQAAQETQYF
TRBV6-5	many	NA	TRBJ1-5	TGTGCCAGCAGTTACTCGAGATCAGTTAATCAGCCCCAGCATTTT	CASSYSRSVNQPQHF
TRBV27	NA	NA	TRBJ2-5	TGTGCCAGCAGTTTACAGCCCGGAGAGACCCAGTACTTC	CASSLQPGETQYF
TRBV28	many	NA	TRBJ1-1	TGTGCCAGCAGCCAAACCATGAACACTGAAGCTTTCTTT	CASSQTMNTEAFF
TRBV6-2/TRBV6-3	few	NA	TRBJ2-5	TGTGCCAGCAGCCGACAGTTTGAGACCCAGTACTTC	CASSRQFETQYF
TRBV7-3	many	TRBD1	TRBJ1-1	TGTGCCAGCAGACAACAGGGGGCAACTGAAGCTTTCTTT	CASRQQGATEAFF
TRBV28	many	NA	TRBJ2-2	TGTGCCAGCAGTTTAGTAGGGCTGGATGGGGAGCTGTTTTTT	CASSLVGLDGELFF
TRBV11-2	many	NA	TRBJ1-2	TGTGCCAGCAGCTTAGTTGGGGGGTTAGGCTACACCTTC	CASSLVGGLGYTF
TRBV25-1	many	NA	TRBJ2-6	TGTGCCAGCCGAGAATCTGGGGCCAACGTCCTGACTTTC	CASRESGANVLTF
TRBV6-1	NA	NA	TRBJ1-2	TGTGCCAGCAGTCTAGATCGGACAAGTGGCTACACCTTC	CASSLDRTSGYTF
TRBV25-1	many	NA	TRBJ1-2	TGTGCCAGCAGTGAAGGGGGCGGGGCTAACTATGGCTACACCTTC	CASSEGGGANYGYTF